This entry lists 13 T cell receptor beta chains sequenced from one sample in a study of T-cell memory formation after mild COVID-19. Each CDR3 protein is one row after TCRdb ran MiXCR on the 5' RACE reads. The sample lists around 300,000 distinct CDR3 sequences, around 15% seen once, with roughly a fifth in the top ten. Sequenced sample: PBMCs or a T cell subset sorted from them (not recorded which). These receptor sequences come from a young man who had mild COVID-19 (a few samples of this study predate the infection). Cell type and time point are not known.

This clonotype was detected a few times. The chain is built from TRBV14 and TRBJ2-5, with 7 bases fitting TRBD1. The CDR3 spans 15 residues. The germline CDR1 and CDR2 sequences are SGHDN and FVKESK. V gave up 2 bases and J gave up 2 bases; unmatched junction bases: 5. The CDR3 DNA is TGTGCCAGCAGCCAACCGCGGACAGGACAAGAGACCCAGTACTTC. Translated: CASSQPRTGQETQYF.

This clonotype was detected a few times. Here the CDR3 DNA reads TGTGCCAGCAGTACCACCCGGGGCGGGGAAGAGACCCAGTACTTC. Translating gives CASSTTRGGEETQYF. V is TRBV6-2 or TRBV6-3 and J is TRBJ2-5, with TRBD2 as a possible D gene (6 bases). CDR1 and CDR2 (germline): MNHEY, SVGEGT. The CDR3 runs to 15 residues. The V end lost 5 bases, the J end lost 3 bases, and 16 bases lay between the germline ends.

This clonotype has a handful of counts. The V call is TRBV4-3, the J call TRBJ2-3, with 7 positions matching TRBD2. The CDR3 runs to 15 residues. Germline loops: CDR1 LGHNA, CDR2 YSLEER. J was trimmed by 2 bases and V by 3 bases; bases with no gene match: 5. The CDR3 DNA is TGCGCCAGCAGCCAGAGGGAGGGCCTCACAGATACGCAGTATTTT. Its protein is CASSQREGLTDTQYF.

The rearrangement links TRBV12-3 or TRBV12-4 to TRBJ1-6; 8 bases map to TRBD1. This CDR3 has 13 residues. Trimming removed 7 bases from V and 9 bases from J; junction bases left unmatched: 5. The CDR3 here is CASTTGGGSPLHF. For the CDR3, the DNA is TGTGCCAGCACCACAGGGGGGGGTTCACCCCTCCACTTT.

The table lists this clonotype with a few counts. The chain links TRBV6-5 to TRBJ1-2, with TRBD1 matching 9 bases. V lost 7 bases to trimming and J lost 0 bases; unmatched junction nucleotides: 6. Germline V CDR1 and CDR2: MNHEY, SVGAGI. The CDR3 runs 15 residues. CDR3 residues: CASTKGQGSNYGYTF. The CDR3 DNA sequence: TGTGCCAGCACCAAAGGACAGGGGTCTAACTATGGCTACACCTTC.

This clonotype has just a few counts. J is TRBJ1-5 and V is TRBV12-3 or TRBV12-4, with unresolved D. Trimming shortened V by 7 bases and J by 2 bases, and 9 bases separated the two germline ends. CDR3 length: 13 amino acids. The CDR3 loop is CASKRDGNQPQHF. The CDR3 region has the DNA TGTGCCAGCAAGAGGGATGGCAATCAGCCCCAGCATTTT.

J is TRBJ1-6 and V is TRBV6-1; unclear D gene. V was pared by 2 bases and J by 6 bases, with 14 bases between. Germline V gene sequence: CDR1 MNHNS, CDR2 SASEGT. This CDR3 has 16 residues. As DNA, the CDR3 is TGTGCCAGCAGTGAACGTAGGACGGGAATTAATTCACCCCTCCACTTT. Its translation is CASSERRTGINSPLHF.

The J gene is TRBJ2-5, the V gene TRBV25-1; tentatively, D is TRBD2 (6 bases). This CDR3 spans 13 amino acids. Germline V CDR1 and CDR2: MGHDK, SYGVNS. Trimming took 3 bases from V and 7 from J, leaving 12 bases between them. The CDR3 region has the DNA TGTGCCAGCAGTGAGACTAGGCCTGGGACCCAGTACTTC. Protein product: CASSETRPGTQYF.

This clonotype was detected many times. An end of the junction differs from the germline gene, which may be a read error. The J gene is TRBJ2-7, the V gene TRBV5-1; D might be TRBD1 or TRBD2, each matching 5 bases. The CDR3 has 14 residues. Germline CDR1 reads SGHRS; CDR2 reads YFSETQ. The CDR3 DNA sequence: TGCGCCAGCAGTTCGGCAGGGACCTCCCACGAGCAGTACTTC. Translation gives CASSSAGTSHEQYF.

For the CDR3, the DNA is TGTGCCAGCAGTCTCGGGGGAGTATCAGGCTACACCTTC. It yields the protein CASSLGGVSGYTF. V usage is TRBV12-3 or TRBV12-4 and J usage is TRBJ1-2, with D tentatively TRBD1 (5 bases). This CDR3 region has 13 residues. Trimming left V 5 bases short and J 8 bases short, with 15 bases between.

The chain links TRBV5-1 to TRBJ1-5, with 9 nucleotides matching TRBD1. CDR3 length: 16 amino acids. The germline CDR1 and CDR2 sequences are SGHRS and YFSETQ. The V segment lost 3 bases and the J segment 8 bases; nucleotides outside the gene matches: 12. This chain's CDR3 is CASSWGTGIKMEPQHF. The DNA for the CDR3 is TGCGCCAGCAGCTGGGGGACAGGGATTAAGATGGAGCCCCAGCATTTT.

This clonotype was detected a few times. The chain uses TRBV12-3 or TRBV12-4 and TRBJ1-1, with 7 bases aligning to TRBD1. CDR3 size: 16 residues. Unmatched junction bases numbered 22, after V lost 7 bases and J lost 11 bases. CDR3 bases: TGTGCCAGCACCGATACAGGGGCCGAGGTCGGTCTCGGGGCTTTCTTT. Amino acid sequence: CASTDTGAEVGLGAFF.

The chain has TRBV12-3 or TRBV12-4 and TRBJ2-3; 7 bases fit TRBD2. Trimming at V came to 5 bases and at J to 0 bases, leaving 8 bases not matched to a gene. The CDR3 loop spans 16 amino acids. CDR3 sequence: CASSPGLELSTDTQYF. The CDR3 nucleotides are TGTGCCAGCAGTCCAGGACTAGAGCTTAGCACAGATACGCAGTATTTT.